This T cell receptor (beta chain) came from a study of CD8+ T cells in alopecia areata. Study background: Once tofacitinib had been taken for 6 to 18 months, 6 months off drug followed. The study's findings and limits: Scalp and blood retained many expanded lesional clones during tofacitinib. Especially in alopecia totalis/universalis, lesional scalp showed greater clonality than normal scalp did. Sharing of TCR sequences between patients (possibly for HLA-related reasons) was less clear than in mice.

This CDR3 contains 14 residues. The V gene's germline CDR1 is MNHEY and CDR2 SMNVEV (reference sequence). V dropped 6 bases and J dropped 0 bases, with 6 bases sitting between them. This clone turned up a few times. Antigen specificity is unknown. This CDR3 is also generated by other DNA sequences in the sample. As the sequencing template, cDNA was produced by extracting RNA and reverse transcribing it. Sequencing used immunoSEQ multiplex PCR; TCRdb keeps in-frame clones, though not all of them. Here the sample spans fewer than 250,000 clones, approximately 45% being singletons. The treatment here: oral pan-JAK inhibitor, 5-10 mg twice daily.

The chain recombines TRBV27 with TRBJ2-6, with D perhaps matching TRBD2 (5 bases). This receptor was identified in a human donor with alopecia areata. Source: CD4+ T cells sorted from blood, taken around week 36, from a patient treated with tofacitinib. The CDR3 nucleotides read TGTGCCAGCAGCCGGGGCTCTGGGGCCAACGTCCTGACTTTC. Residues: CASSRGSGANVLTF.